This T cell receptor (beta chain) appears in the sequencing data of a study of response to subunit inactivated influenza vaccine. Study-wide points: Authors proposed each seasonal influenza vaccination draws in few new T cells.

TCRdb itself ran the RT-PCR reads through MiXCR, one entry per CDR3 protein. The data show roughly 570,000 distinct CDR3 sequences, 10% to 15% seen once. The CDR3 sequence is 15 residues long. Trimming took 2 bases from V and 4 from J; bases not matched to a gene: 4. CDR1 and CDR2 from the germline V gene are SGHTA and FQGNSA. This clonotype showed up just a few times. Its antigen is still unknown. The specimen was PBMCs from blood, collected 35 to 45 days after vaccination. The clonotype originates from a man aged 50 to 59 who received an inactivated influenza vaccine. This sequence joins TRBV7-2 and TRBJ2-1; 8 bases fit TRBD2. CDR3: CASSLSSGDYNEQFF. The CDR3, as DNA: TGTGCCAGCAGCTTAAGTAGCGGGGATTACAATGAGCAGTTCTTC.